These 24 T cell receptor beta chains were all obtained from the same sample, sequenced in a study of blood T cell repertoires in COVID-19. Some clones are missing from TCRdb's copy, which holds only in-frame ones; the method was immunoSEQ multiplex PCR. The sample yields about 100,000 clones, roughly 84% seen once. The sequencing input was peripheral blood. All receptors come from a human donor in a cohort sampled during active COVID-19.

The chain recombines TRBV7-9 with TRBJ2-3, with 7 nucleotides matching TRBD1. Germline V gene data show CDR1 as SEHNR and CDR2 as FQNEAQ (reference sequence). The CDR3 sequence is 14 residues long. With 1 base clipped from V and 5 bases from J, the junction kept 3 bases outside the gene matches. The CDR3 loop reads CASSLGGGGDTQYF. CDR3 DNA sequence: TGTGCCAGCAGCTTAGGAGGGGGCGGAGATACGCAGTATTTT.

This chain uses TRBV6-2 or TRBV6-3 with TRBJ2-1, with D unclear. Germline CDR1 and CDR2: MNHEY and SVGEGT. Trimming shortened V by 0 bases and J by 7 bases, and 16 bases separated the two germline ends. There are 16 residues in the CDR3. DNA of the CDR3: TGTGCCAGCAGTTACTCAGGCCGGGTCCCACGTAATGAGCAGTTCTTC. Protein: CASSYSGRVPRNEQFF.

The chain uses TRBV6-2 or TRBV6-3 and TRBJ1-2, with D perhaps TRBD1 (5 bases). Germline V gives CDR1 MNHEY, CDR2 SVGEGT. Trimming cost V 4 bases and J 3 bases, with 9 bases left between them. This CDR3 spans 13 amino acids. CDR3 residues: CASSSGGYYGYTF. CDR3 DNA: TGTGCCAGCAGTTCCGGGGGGTACTATGGCTACACCTTC.

By share, this clone counts as medium-sized. V is TRBV7-2 and J is TRBJ1-5; no clear D. The CDR3 consists of 13 residues. The germline V and J ends were trimmed by 4 bases and 1 base, with 5 bases remaining between them. Germline CDR1 SGHTA, CDR2 FQGNSA. The CDR3 is CASSSSSNQPQHF. The DNA for the CDR3 is TGTGCCAGCAGCTCTAGCAGCAATCAGCCCCAGCATTTT. The full variable domain, its missing parts supplied by reference TRBV7-2 and TRBJ1-5, is GAGVSQSPSNKVTEKGKDVELRCDPISGHTALYWYRQSLGQGLEFLIYFQGNSAPDKSGLPSDRFSAERTGGSVSTLTIQRTQQEDSAVYLCASSSSSNQPQHFGDGTRLSIL.

This clone was detected a few times. The gene calls are TRBV19 and TRBJ1-1, with a tentative D call TRBD1 (6 bases). The CDR3 contains 14 residues. Trimming took off 8 bases at V and 1 base at J, with 14 bases between the two ends. Per the germline V gene, CDR1 is LNHDA and CDR2 is SQIVND (reference sequence). CDR3: CASSLDRPNTEAFF. In DNA form, the CDR3 reads TGTGCCAGTTCCCTCGACAGGCCGAACACTGAAGCTTTCTTT.

The chain couples TRBV5-1 to TRBJ1-1; D is perhaps TRBD1 (5 bases). The CDR3 length is 15 residues. Germline CDR1 SGHRS, CDR2 YFSETQ. The V end lost 3 bases, the J end lost 3 bases, and 15 bases lay between the germline ends. CDR3 sequence reads: CASSSGDPGDTEAFF. In DNA, the CDR3 is TGCGCCAGCAGCTCCGGGGACCCGGGGGACACTGAAGCTTTCTTT.

V gene TRBV19 combines with J gene TRBJ2-1; 8 nucleotides line up with TRBD2. V lost 6 bases and J lost 0; bases outside the gene matches: 7. CDR3 length equals 16 residues. Germline V gene lookup returns CDR1 LNHDA and CDR2 SQIVND (reference sequence). The CDR3 loop reads CASRSGAGGSYNEQFF. Written as DNA, the CDR3 is TGTGCCAGTAGGTCCGGGGCGGGGGGCTCCTACAATGAGCAGTTCTTC.

Points on this clone: Other DNA variants within this sample encode the same CDR3. The rearrangement uses TRBV28 and TRBJ1-1; D unclear. Germline lookup yields CDR1 MDHEN and CDR2 SYDVKM. V lost 5 bases to trimming and J lost 0 bases, with 13 bases between them. CDR3 length: 15 amino acids. Here the CDR3 DNA reads TGTGCCAGCAGTCCACCGACGGGGATGAACACTGAAGCTTTCTTT. Amino acid sequence: CASSPPTGMNTEAFF.

CDR3 sequence reads: CASSFADREGSNTEAFF. In DNA, the CDR3 is TGTGCCAGCAGCTTTGCGGACAGGGAGGGAAGCAACACTGAAGCTTTCTTT. The rearrangement uses TRBV5-4 and TRBJ1-1; TRBD1 aligns across 8 bases. Losses at the gene ends were 2 bases for V and 2 bases for J; bases not matched to a gene: 11. This CDR3 has 17 residues. CDR1 and CDR2 from the germline V gene are SGHNT and YYREEE (reference sequence).

The CDR3 DNA reads as TGTGCCAGCAGCATACCACCGGGACAGGGGGCTCTCCCGGCCACTGAAGCTTTCTTT. Protein: CASSIPPGQGALPATEAFF. This chain links TRBV21-1 with TRBJ1-1; TRBD1 reflects the table's D call only, with no check against the DNA. TRBV21-1 is deemed a pseudogene. This CDR3 has 19 residues.

The J gene is TRBJ2-3, the V gene TRBV11-1; 13 nucleotides match TRBD2. CDR3 length equals 16 residues. V dropped 5 bases and J dropped 2; count of bases not matched to a gene: 4. CDR1 SGHAT and CDR2 FQDESV come from the germline V gene (reference sequence). In nucleotides, the CDR3 is TGTGCCAGCAGCCCCGGACTAGCGGGGGACACAGATACGCAGTATTTT. Translating it yields CASSPGLAGDTDTQYF.

This chain connects TRBV19 to TRBJ2-1; TRBD1 agrees at 7 bases. This CDR3 comprises 14 residues. J was trimmed by 2 bases and V by 3 bases; bases with no gene match: 1. Per germline, CDR1 LNHDA and CDR2 SQIVND (reference sequence). CDR3 in amino acids: CASSMTGTYNEQFF. In DNA form, the CDR3 reads TGTGCCAGTAGTATGACAGGGACCTACAATGAGCAGTTCTTC.

The gene calls are TRBV15 and TRBJ1-4, with D perhaps TRBD1 (5 bases). The V gene lost 1 base and the J gene lost 7 bases, with 13 bases spanning the gap. The germline V gene has CDR1 LNHNV and CDR2 YYDKDF (reference sequence). The CDR3 runs 15 residues. The CDR3 DNA reads as TGTGCCACCAGCAGAGGTTCGGGGGAGGGTGAAAAACTGTTTTTT. This gives the protein CATSRGSGEGEKLFF.

This sequence joins TRBV14 and TRBJ1-1; D call uncertain. Trimming stripped 1 base from V and 0 bases from J, with 12 bases between. This CDR3 contains 16 residues. Germline V CDR1 and CDR2: SGHDN, FVKESK. CDR3 residues: CASSQGPSGMNTEAFF. The CDR3, as DNA: TGTGCCAGCAGCCAAGGGCCCTCGGGGATGAACACTGAAGCTTTCTTT.

The chain couples TRBV28 to TRBJ1-5, with TRBD1 identical over 8 bases. Per the germline V gene, CDR1 is MDHEN and CDR2 is SYDVKM. The V segment lost 2 bases and the J segment 5 bases; nucleotides outside the gene matches: 8. The CDR3 is 16 amino acids. The CDR3 DNA sequence: TGTGCCAGCAGTTTAGGACAGGGTCTTTATTATCAGCCCCAGCATTTT. Encoded protein: CASSLGQGLYYQPQHF.

The chain has TRBV19 and TRBJ1-5; D uncertain. Germline CDR1 and CDR2: LNHDA and SQIVND (reference sequence). V was cut by 5 bases and J by 8 bases, with 10 bases left in between. The CDR3 runs to 12 residues. CDR3 region: CASSSAGEPQHF. The CDR3 bases are TGTGCCAGTAGTTCGGCCGGGGAGCCCCAGCATTTT.

The V call is TRBV30, the J call TRBJ2-6, with unresolved D. With 6 bases removed from V and 0 bases from J, the gap between germline ends came to 3 bases. Germline assignment: CDR1 GTSNPN and CDR2 SVGIG (reference sequence). This CDR3 has 12 residues. The chain's CDR3 is CACYSGANVLTF. The CDR3 DNA sequence: TGTGCCTGTTACTCTGGGGCCAACGTCCTGACTTTC.

This clone came up once. The V call is TRBV2, the J call TRBJ1-5; D is possibly TRBD1 (5 bases). V lost 10 bases and J lost 4, with 23 bases in between. The CDR3 length is 16 residues. Germline CDR1 is SNHLY and CDR2 is FYNNEI. CDR3 region: CATGGNRFNVNQPQHF. The CDR3 nucleotides read TGTGCCACCGGGGGGAACCGCTTTAACGTGAATCAGCCCCAGCATTTT.

The V call is TRBV4-3, the J call TRBJ2-7, with D hard to call. Germline V gives CDR1 LGHNA, CDR2 YSLEER. The CDR3 contains 16 residues. Trimming took off 0 bases at V and 0 bases at J, with 12 bases between the two ends. This CDR3 is CASSQDRWASSYEQYF. The CDR3 DNA reads as TGCGCCAGCAGCCAAGATAGGTGGGCGAGCTCCTACGAGCAGTACTTC.

This chain uses TRBV28 with TRBJ1-2; 10 nucleotides match TRBD1. Per germline, CDR1 MDHEN and CDR2 SYDVKM. CDR3 length: 15 residues. J was trimmed by 5 bases and V by 4 bases; bases with no gene match: 7. The CDR3 DNA sequence: TGTGCCAGCAGTTCGCAACCGGGACAGGGGTATGGCTACACCTTC. Protein product: CASSSQPGQGYGYTF.

The CDR3 here is CASRVGLAGYNEQFF. The CDR3 DNA follows: TGTGCCAGCAGGGTTGGCCTAGCGGGATACAATGAGCAGTTCTTC. V usage is TRBV2 and J usage is TRBJ2-1; 9 nucleotides match TRBD2. CDR3 length: 15 amino acids. CDR1 and CDR2 (germline): SNHLY, FYNNEI. J lost 4 bases, V lost 6 bases, and 7 bases had no gene match. Drawing the rest from reference TRBV2 and TRBJ2-1, the complete variable domain is EPEVTQTPSHQVTQMGQEVILRCVPISNHLYFYWYRQILGQKVEFLVSFYNNEISEKSEIFDDQFSVERPDGSNFTLKIRSTKLEDSAMYFCASRVGLAGYNEQFFGPGTRLTVL.

The V gene is TRBV10-3, the J gene TRBJ2-3; 8 nucleotides line up with TRBD2. Germline values: CDR1 ENHRY, CDR2 SYGVKD. The CDR3 totals 16 residues. Trimming took 0 bases from V and 1 from J; bases not matched to a gene: 3. As DNA, the CDR3 is TGTGCCATCAGTGAGTCGGGGCGGGGGGGCACAGATACGCAGTATTTT. Protein: CAISESGRGGTDTQYF.

The chain couples TRBV6-1 to TRBJ1-2, with TRBD1 as a possible D gene (6 bases). Germline assignment: CDR1 MNHNS and CDR2 SASEGT. Trimming took 1 base from V and 6 from J, leaving 18 bases between them. The CDR3 consists of 16 residues. The DNA for the CDR3 is TGTGCCAGCAGTGAAGTCTCTGTATCGACAGGTGATGGCTACACCTTC. The encoded protein is CASSEVSVSTGDGYTF.

This chain joins TRBV6-5 and TRBJ1-1; maybe TRBD1 (6 bases). The germline V gene has CDR1 MNHEY and CDR2 SVGAGI. Deletions cut 10 bases from V and 2 bases from J, with 20 bases between. The CDR3 covers 15 residues. The CDR3 spells CATISRGFGNTEAFF. For the CDR3, the DNA is TGTGCCACAATCTCCAGGGGTTTCGGAAACACTGAAGCTTTCTTT.